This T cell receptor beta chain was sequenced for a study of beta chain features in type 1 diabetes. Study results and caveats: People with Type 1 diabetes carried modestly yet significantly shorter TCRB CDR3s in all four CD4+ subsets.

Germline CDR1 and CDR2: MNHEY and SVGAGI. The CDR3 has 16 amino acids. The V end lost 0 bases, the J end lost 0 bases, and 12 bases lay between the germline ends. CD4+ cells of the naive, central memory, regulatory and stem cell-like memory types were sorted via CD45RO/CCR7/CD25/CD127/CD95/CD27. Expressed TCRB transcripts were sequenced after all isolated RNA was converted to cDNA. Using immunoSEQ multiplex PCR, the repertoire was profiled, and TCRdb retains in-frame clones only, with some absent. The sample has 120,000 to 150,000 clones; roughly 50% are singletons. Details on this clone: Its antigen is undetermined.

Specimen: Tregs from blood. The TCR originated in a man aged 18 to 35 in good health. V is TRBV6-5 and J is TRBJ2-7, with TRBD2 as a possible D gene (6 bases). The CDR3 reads CASSYSSGSVSYEQYF. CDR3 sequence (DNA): TGTGCCAGCAGTTACTCGAGCGGGTCCGTCTCCTACGAGCAGTACTTC.